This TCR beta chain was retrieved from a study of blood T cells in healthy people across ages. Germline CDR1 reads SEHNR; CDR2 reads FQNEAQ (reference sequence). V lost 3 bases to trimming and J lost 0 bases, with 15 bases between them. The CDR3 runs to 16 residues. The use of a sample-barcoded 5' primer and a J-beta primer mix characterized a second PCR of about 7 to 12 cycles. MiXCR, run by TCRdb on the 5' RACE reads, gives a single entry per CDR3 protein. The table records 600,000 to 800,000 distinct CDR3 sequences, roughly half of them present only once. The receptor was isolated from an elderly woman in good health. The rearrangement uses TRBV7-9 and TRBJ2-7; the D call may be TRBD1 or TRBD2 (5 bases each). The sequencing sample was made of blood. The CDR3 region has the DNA TGTGCCAGCAGCTTCAGCAGTAGGGACGGCTCCTACGAGCAGTACTTC. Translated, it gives CASSFSSRDGSYEQYF. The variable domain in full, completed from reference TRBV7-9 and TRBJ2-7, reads DTGVSQNPRHKITKRGQNVTFRCDPISEHNRLYWYRQTLGQGPEFLTYFQNEAQLEKSRLLSDRFSAERPKGSFSTLEIQRTEQGDSAMYLCASSFSSRDGSYEQYFGPGTRLTVT.